The rows below give T cell receptor beta chains drawn from one sample of a study of blood T cell repertoires in COVID-19. TCRdb keeps only in-frame clones here, not all; method: immunoSEQ multiplex PCR. The sample includes over 250,000 clones, 70% to 85% of them seen just once. What was sequenced was peripheral blood. Receptors were obtained from a woman older than 75 with acute or convalescent COVID-19. CDR3s include the opening cysteine and the closing phenylalanine or tryptophan. A D gene is named only where the DNA matches it firmly. Clone sizes are given selectively: once, few, many, or a class where the clone is expanded.

v_gene: TRBV6-4; j_gene: TRBJ1-2; d_gene: .; len: 14; abundance: .; CDR3aa: CASSITGTLYGYTF; CDR3nt: TGTGCCAGCAGCATTACCGGGACACTATATGGCTACACCTTC
v_gene: TRBV7-2; j_gene: TRBJ1-6; d_gene: .; len: 16; abundance: .; CDR3aa: CASSLTGTRGLEPLHF; CDR3nt: TGTGCCAGCAGCCTTACAGGGACGAGGGGATTAGAACCCCTCCACTTT
v_gene: TRBV18; j_gene: TRBJ1-4; d_gene: TRBD1; len: 16; abundance: once; CDR3aa: CASSPDLGQSSGKLFF; CDR3nt: TGTGCCAGCTCACCCGACCTGGGACAGTCTTCTGGGAAACTGTTTTTT
v_gene: TRBV6-1; j_gene: TRBJ2-3; d_gene: TRBD1; len: 16; abundance: .; CDR3aa: CASSVTGTGVRDTQYF; CDR3nt: TGTGCCAGCAGTGTTACCGGGACAGGGGTCCGGGATACGCAGTATTTT
v_gene: TRBV7-9; j_gene: TRBJ2-5; d_gene: TRBD2; len: 14; abundance: .; CDR3aa: CASSPGLAGETQYF; CDR3nt: TGTGCCAGCAGCCCGGGACTAGCGGGGGAGACCCAGTACTTC
v_gene: TRBV5-6; j_gene: TRBJ1-1; d_gene: .; len: 13; abundance: .; CDR3aa: CASSLQGNTEAFF; CDR3nt: TGTGCCAGCAGCTTACAGGGGAACACTGAAGCTTTCTTT
v_gene: TRBV2; j_gene: TRBJ2-2; d_gene: .; len: 13; abundance: .; CDR3aa: CASNRGPTGELFF; CDR3nt: TGTGCCAGCAACCGAGGCCCCACCGGGGAGCTGTTTTTT
v_gene: TRBV6-4; j_gene: TRBJ2-1; d_gene: TRBD2; len: 15; abundance: .; CDR3aa: CASSIAGGPFDEQFF; CDR3nt: TGTGCCAGCAGTATAGCGGGGGGGCCTTTCGATGAGCAGTTCTTC
v_gene: TRBV19; j_gene: TRBJ1-1; d_gene: TRBD1; len: 15; abundance: .; CDR3aa: CASSTTPTGATEAFF; CDR3nt: TGTGCCAGTAGTACAACACCTACAGGGGCGACTGAAGCTTTCTTT
v_gene: TRBV19; j_gene: TRBJ2-7; d_gene: TRBD1; len: 14; abundance: .; CDR3aa: CASSAGQGHYEQYF; CDR3nt: TGTGCCAGTAGTGCGGGACAGGGGCACTACGAGCAGTACTTC
v_gene: TRBV9; j_gene: TRBJ1-6; d_gene: TRBD1; len: 15; abundance: .; CDR3aa: CASSITGGSNSPLHF; CDR3nt: TGTGCCAGCAGCATCACAGGGGGAAGTAATTCACCCCTCCACTTT
v_gene: TRBV10-3; j_gene: TRBJ1-6; d_gene: .; len: 15; abundance: .; CDR3aa: CAISRVGGLDSPLHF; CDR3nt: TGTGCCATCAGTCGGGTCGGAGGGTTGGATTCACCCCTCCACTTT
v_gene: TRBV29-1; j_gene: TRBJ2-1; d_gene: .; len: 13; abundance: .; CDR3aa: CSARSGAYNEQFF; CDR3nt: TGCAGCGCCAGGTCCGGCGCCTACAATGAGCAGTTCTTC
v_gene: TRBV30; j_gene: TRBJ1-3; d_gene: TRBD1; len: 14; abundance: .; CDR3aa: CAWSTGVSGNTIYF; CDR3nt: TGTGCCTGGAGCACAGGGGTTTCTGGAAACACCATATATTTT
v_gene: TRBV9; j_gene: TRBJ2-2; d_gene: .; len: 17; abundance: once; CDR3aa: CASSVAAERTNTGELFF; CDR3nt: TGTGCCAGCAGCGTAGCGGCGGAGCGGACGAACACCGGGGAGCTGTTTTTT
v_gene: TRBV19; j_gene: TRBJ1-5; d_gene: .; len: 14; abundance: .; CDR3aa: CASSIGRANQPQHF; CDR3nt: TGTGCCAGTAGTATAGGCAGGGCAAATCAGCCCCAGCATTTT
v_gene: TRBV5-1; j_gene: TRBJ2-1; d_gene: .; len: 14; abundance: .; CDR3aa: CASSLGGDYNEQFF; CDR3nt: TGCGCCAGCAGCTTGGGCGGGGACTACAATGAGCAGTTCTTC
v_gene: TRBV18; j_gene: TRBJ1-5; d_gene: .; len: 15; abundance: few; CDR3aa: CASSPYQGGDQPQHF; CDR3nt: TGTGCCAGCTCACCATATCAGGGAGGGGACCAGCCCCAGCATTTT
v_gene: TRBV3-1/TRBV3-2; j_gene: TRBJ2-5; d_gene: TRBD1; len: 16; abundance: .; CDR3aa: CASSRRQGALVETQYF; CDR3nt: TGTGCCAGCAGCCGGAGACAGGGGGCATTGGTAGAGACCCAGTACTTC
v_gene: TRBV30; j_gene: TRBJ2-4; d_gene: TRBD1; len: 12; abundance: once; CDR3aa: CAWSVLGQGQYF; CDR3nt: TGTGCCTGGAGTGTACTGGGACAGGGACAGTACTTC
v_gene: TRBV7-2; j_gene: TRBJ1-2; d_gene: .; len: 14; abundance: .; CDR3aa: CASSSSTTNYGYTF; CDR3nt: TGTGCCAGCAGCTCCTCTACTACTAACTATGGCTACACCTTC
v_gene: TRBV2; j_gene: TRBJ2-1; d_gene: .; len: 15; abundance: .; CDR3aa: CASSGESLLYNEQFF; CDR3nt: TGTGCCAGCAGCGGGGAGTCCCTCTTATACAATGAGCAGTTCTTC
v_gene: TRBV3-1/TRBV3-2; j_gene: TRBJ2-7; d_gene: TRBD1; len: 16; abundance: .; CDR3aa: CASSQEGTGSLYEQYF; CDR3nt: TGTGCCAGCAGCCAAGAGGGGACAGGGTCCCTTTACGAGCAGTACTTC
v_gene: TRBV29-1; j_gene: TRBJ1-1; d_gene: .; len: 13; abundance: .; CDR3aa: CSFSGNMNTEAFF; CDR3nt: TGCAGCTTTAGCGGGAACATGAACACTGAAGCTTTCTTT
v_gene: TRBV7-2; j_gene: TRBJ1-1; d_gene: TRBD1; len: 14; abundance: .; CDR3aa: CASSLANRGTEAFF; CDR3nt: TGTGCCAGCAGCTTAGCGAACAGGGGTACTGAAGCTTTCTTT
v_gene: TRBV29-1; j_gene: TRBJ2-5; d_gene: TRBD2; len: 17; abundance: .; CDR3aa: CSLPRGAGGLYQETQYF; CDR3nt: TGCAGCTTACCGCGGGGGGCGGGGGGCCTGTACCAAGAGACCCAGTACTTC
v_gene: TRBV9; j_gene: TRBJ1-2; d_gene: TRBD1; len: 16; abundance: few; CDR3aa: CASSVGPGQGGDGYTF; CDR3nt: TGTGCCAGCAGCGTAGGGCCTGGACAGGGGGGCGATGGCTACACCTTC
v_gene: TRBV5-1; j_gene: TRBJ2-7; d_gene: TRBD2; len: 16; abundance: .; CDR3aa: CASSLALAGGKYEQYF; CDR3nt: TGCGCCAGCAGCTTGGCACTAGCGGGAGGAAAATACGAGCAGTACTTC
v_gene: TRBV12-5; j_gene: TRBJ1-4; d_gene: .; len: 17; abundance: .; CDR3aa: CASGLVTIEAPYEKLFF; CDR3nt: TGTGCTAGTGGTTTGGTGACTATAGAGGCCCCATATGAAAAACTGTTTTTT
v_gene: TRBV7-2; j_gene: TRBJ2-7; d_gene: .; len: 14; abundance: .; CDR3aa: CASSLGAGGYEQYF; CDR3nt: TGTGCCAGCAGCTTAGGAGCCGGAGGCTACGAGCAGTACTTC
v_gene: TRBV19; j_gene: TRBJ1-6; d_gene: TRBD1; len: 16; abundance: .; CDR3aa: CASTEQGAQGNSPLHF; CDR3nt: TGTGCCAGTACAGAACAGGGGGCGCAGGGTAATTCACCCCTCCACTTT
v_gene: TRBV5-1; j_gene: TRBJ2-5; d_gene: TRBD1; len: 16; abundance: few; CDR3aa: CASSLGGTGTQETQYF; CDR3nt: TGCGCCAGCAGCTTGGGGGGGACAGGGACGCAAGAGACCCAGTACTTC
v_gene: TRBV6-5; j_gene: TRBJ2-3; d_gene: .; len: 13; abundance: once; CDR3aa: CASSHRGTDTQYF; CDR3nt: TGTGCCAGCAGCCACCGGGGAACAGATACGCAGTATTTT
v_gene: TRBV6-6; j_gene: TRBJ1-5; d_gene: .; len: 14; abundance: .; CDR3aa: CASRESGRNQPQHF; CDR3nt: TGTGCCAGCAGGGAATCAGGGCGGAATCAGCCCCAGCATTTT
v_gene: TRBV4-3; j_gene: TRBJ2-1; d_gene: TRBD2; len: 18; abundance: .; CDR3aa: CASSQASGGSGRYNEQFF; CDR3nt: TGCGCCAGCAGCCAAGCTAGCGGGGGTTCGGGTAGATACAATGAGCAGTTCTTC
v_gene: TRBV28; j_gene: TRBJ1-1; d_gene: TRBD1; len: 18; abundance: .; CDR3aa: CASRTLGQFLGANTEAFF; CDR3nt: TGTGCCAGCAGGACATTGGGACAGTTCTTGGGGGCGAACACTGAAGCTTTCTTT
v_gene: TRBV27; j_gene: TRBJ1-2; d_gene: .; len: 13; abundance: .; CDR3aa: CASRPTGMGGYTF; CDR3nt: TGTGCCAGCAGACCTACAGGGATGGGTGGCTACACCTTC
v_gene: TRBV5-1; j_gene: TRBJ2-7; d_gene: .; len: 13; abundance: .; CDR3aa: CASSLGGPYEQYF; CDR3nt: TGCGCCAGCAGCTTGGGAGGTCCCTACGAGCAGTACTTC
v_gene: TRBV30; j_gene: TRBJ1-1; d_gene: .; len: 14; abundance: .; CDR3aa: CAWSVVRGGTEAFF; CDR3nt: TGTGCCTGGAGTGTGGTCAGGGGAGGGACTGAAGCTTTCTTT
v_gene: TRBV6-6; j_gene: TRBJ1-1; d_gene: TRBD1; len: 15; abundance: many; CDR3aa: CASSYFDRGETEAFF; CDR3nt: TGTGCCAGCAGTTACTTCGACAGGGGGGAGACTGAAGCTTTCTTT
v_gene: TRBV28; j_gene: TRBJ2-2; d_gene: TRBD1; len: 15; abundance: .; CDR3aa: CASGTGTANTGELFF; CDR3nt: TGTGCCAGCGGTACCGGGACAGCGAACACCGGGGAGCTGTTTTTT
v_gene: TRBV6-1; j_gene: TRBJ2-3; d_gene: .; len: 12; abundance: .; CDR3aa: CASSESGDTQYF; CDR3nt: TGTGCCAGCAGTGAAAGCGGGGATACGCAGTATTTT
v_gene: TRBV12-2; j_gene: TRBJ1-4; d_gene: .; len: 13; abundance: .; CDR3aa: CASRPKRSEKLFF; CDR3nt: TGTGCAAGTCGCCCCAAACGGAGTGAAAAACTGTTTTTT
v_gene: TRBV6-5; j_gene: TRBJ2-7; d_gene: .; len: 13; abundance: .; CDR3aa: CAIRKHGAGEQYF; CDR3nt: TGTGCCATCCGGAAGCACGGAGCTGGCGAGCAGTACTTC
v_gene: TRBV5-6; j_gene: TRBJ1-2; d_gene: TRBD1; len: 15; abundance: .; CDR3aa: CASSPGTAANYGYTF; CDR3nt: TGTGCCAGCAGCCCGGGGACAGCCGCTAACTATGGCTACACCTTC
v_gene: TRBV29-1; j_gene: TRBJ1-2; d_gene: TRBD1; len: 12; abundance: .; CDR3aa: CSVQTGNYGYTF; CDR3nt: TGCAGCGTCCAGACAGGGAACTATGGCTACACCTTC